A selection of T cell receptor beta chains follows, all from one sample in a study of read filtering for tumor transcriptome and immune sequencing. TCRdb used MiXCR to reprocess the reads, holding one entry per CDR3 protein. The sample holds 90,000 or so distinct CDR3 sequences; 20% to 25% are singletons and the top ten take approximately 10%. Sequenced: a population of CD138-negative cells sorted from bone marrow. These receptor sequences come from a donor at least 40 years old with multiple myeloma. Each CDR3 is given with its conserved first and last residue. Fields, in order: D gene, V gene, clone size, J gene, CDR3 protein, CDR3 DNA. The D gene is left open where the match is weak. Not all rows give a size; the values are once, few, many and, for expanded clones, a class.

D gene: TRBD2; V gene: TRBV7-2; clone size: .; J gene: TRBJ2-3; CDR3 protein: CASSSGLSGGADTQYF; CDR3 DNA: TGTGCCAGCAGCTCAGGACTATCGGGGGGTGCAGATACGCAGTATTTT
D gene: TRBD1; V gene: TRBV5-1; clone size: many; J gene: TRBJ2-2; CDR3 protein: CASGQGQHQAGELFF; CDR3 DNA: TGCGCCAGCGGGCAGGGACAGCACCAGGCCGGGGAGCTGTTTTTT
D gene: .; V gene: TRBV5-5; clone size: many; J gene: TRBJ2-1; CDR3 protein: CASSPPEQLRDEQFF; CDR3 DNA: TGTGCCAGCAGCCCCCCCGAGCAGTTGAGGGATGAGCAGTTCTTC
D gene: .; V gene: TRBV20-1; clone size: many; J gene: TRBJ2-2; CDR3 protein: CSARWQNTGELFF; CDR3 DNA: TGCAGTGCTAGATGGCAGAACACCGGGGAGCTGTTTTTT
D gene: .; V gene: TRBV11-2; clone size: many; J gene: TRBJ2-1; CDR3 protein: CASSAQLEQFF; CDR3 DNA: TGTGCCAGCAGCGCTCAGCTTGAGCAGTTCTTC
D gene: .; V gene: TRBV12-3/TRBV12-4; clone size: many; J gene: TRBJ1-5; CDR3 protein: CASSLVQNGPQHF; CDR3 DNA: TGTGCCAGCAGTTTAGTCCAAAACGGGCCCCAGCATTTT
D gene: .; V gene: TRBV10-3; clone size: many; J gene: TRBJ2-7; CDR3 protein: CAISSGYEQYF; CDR3 DNA: TGTGCCATCAGCTCCGGCTACGAGCAGTACTTC
D gene: .; V gene: TRBV29-1; clone size: few; J gene: TRBJ1-1; CDR3 protein: CSVSHRGVTEAFF; CDR3 DNA: TGCAGCGTTTCCCACCGGGGGGTAACTGAAGCTTTCTTT
D gene: TRBD2; V gene: TRBV6-5; clone size: .; J gene: TRBJ2-1; CDR3 protein: CASRLAGVQGNEQFF; CDR3 DNA: TGTGCCAGCAGACTAGCGGGGGTCCAGGGCAATGAGCAGTTCTTC
D gene: .; V gene: TRBV4-1; clone size: many; J gene: TRBJ2-6; CDR3 protein: CASSQIANVLTF; CDR3 DNA: TGCGCCAGCAGCCAAATTGCCAACGTCCTGACTTTC
D gene: TRBD2; V gene: TRBV28; clone size: many; J gene: TRBJ2-1; CDR3 protein: CASSSSSGGSYNEQFF; CDR3 DNA: TGTGCCAGCAGTTCGTCTAGCGGGGGCTCCTACAATGAGCAGTTCTTC
D gene: .; V gene: TRBV19; clone size: few; J gene: TRBJ1-5; CDR3 protein: CASRNHARNNQPQHF; CDR3 DNA: TGTGCCAGTAGGAACCACGCTCGTAACAATCAGCCCCAGCATTTT
D gene: .; V gene: TRBV21-1; clone size: many; J gene: TRBJ2-5; CDR3 protein: CAPRGGRGGQETQYF; CDR3 DNA: TGTGCCCCTAGGGGGGGCAGGGGGGGACAAGAGACCCAGTACTTC
D gene: .; V gene: TRBV20-1; clone size: few; J gene: TRBJ1-1; CDR3 protein: CSAVWGPNTEAFF; CDR3 DNA: TGCAGTGCCGTATGGGGGCCGAACACTGAAGCTTTCTTT
D gene: .; V gene: TRBV24-1; clone size: many; J gene: TRBJ2-3; CDR3 protein: CATKGTTDTQYF; CDR3 DNA: TGTGCCACCAAGGGGACCACAGATACGCAGTATTTT
D gene: .; V gene: TRBV6-1; clone size: many; J gene: TRBJ2-7; CDR3 protein: CASSEALGRSYEQYF; CDR3 DNA: TGTGCCAGCAGTGAAGCGCTCGGGCGAAGCTACGAGCAGTACTTC